The sequence of this T cell receptor (beta chain) was determined in a study of regulatory T cells in long-lasting Graves disease. To note about this clonotype: Its target is unknown.

The CDR3 length is 15 residues. Germline lookup yields CDR1 GTSNPN and CDR2 SVGIG (reference sequence). The V gene lost 7 bases and the J gene lost 4 bases, with 22 bases spanning the gap. Study-wide findings and caveats: Sharing of public clonotypes was greater in persistent patients (roughly 2,900) than in new patients (roughly 1,000).

Time point specified: newly diagnosed GD, antithyroid drugs for less than 3 months. Researchers made the TCR library from RNA that was extracted from PBMCs. Investigators prepared the TCR beta libraries by applying iRepertoire HTBI primers and Arm-PCR of CDR3 regions. MiXCR, run by TCRdb on the multiplex PCR reads, gives a single entry per CDR3 protein. The sample carries hundreds of thousands of distinct CDR3 sequences, 15% to 19% recorded once. The genes are TRBV30 and TRBJ2-5; the D is unclear. The sequencing used peripheral blood mononuclear cells (PBMCs), collected at new diagnosis, from a patient treated with antithyroid drugs. The clonotype was recovered from a female donor with Graves disease. CDR3 residues: CAYRQTRYMGETQYF. The CDR3 DNA sequence: TGTGCCTACCGCCAGACACGCTATATGGGAGAGACCCAGTACTTC.